Included here is one T cell receptor (beta chain) sequence, with context. The antigen is unknown. Once RNA had been extracted, it was reverse transcribed into cDNA to act as the sequencing template. TCRdb's table, derived via immunoSEQ multiplex PCR, lists solely in-frame clones and lacks some. The data hold tens of thousands of clones, with roughly 46% observed a single time. This entry belongs to a study of CD8+ T cells in alopecia areata. Turning to the study itself: Tofacitinib administration to treated patients was oral, at 5 to 10 mg twice daily. The authors scored treated patients' severity by affected scalp percentage.

This CDR3 region has 14 residues. Germline CDR1 reads MNHEY; CDR2 reads SVGAGI. V lost 4 bases to trimming and J lost 9 bases, with 16 bases between them. Whole-study findings and limits: Throughout tofacitinib, many expanded lesional clones continued to persist in scalp and blood. Scalp clonality and expanded CD8+ clones among the top 100 showed significant decreases with tofacitinib.

The treatment was: oral pan-JAK inhibitor, 5-10 mg twice daily. The sequence was collected from a human donor with alopecia areata. The specimen was CD8+ T cells sorted from blood, collected between weeks 36 and 40, from a patient treated with tofacitinib. The genes are TRBV6-5 and TRBJ2-1; no reliable D call. The CDR3 protein is CASSLRFPDTEQFF. CDR3 DNA: TGTGCCAGCAGTTTGCGATTTCCTGACACTGAGCAGTTCTTC.